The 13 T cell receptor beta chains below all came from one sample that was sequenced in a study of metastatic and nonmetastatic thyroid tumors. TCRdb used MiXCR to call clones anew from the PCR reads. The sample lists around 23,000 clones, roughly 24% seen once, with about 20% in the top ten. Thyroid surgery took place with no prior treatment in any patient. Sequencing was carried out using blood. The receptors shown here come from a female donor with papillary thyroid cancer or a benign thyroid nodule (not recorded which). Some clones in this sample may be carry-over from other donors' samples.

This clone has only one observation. CDR3 in DNA: TGTGCCAGAATGGGGAATAGCACTAAGCCCCAGCATTTT. Amino acids: CARMGNSTKPQHF. The rearrangement joins TRBV2 to TRBJ1-5; D ambiguous. Per germline, CDR1 SNHLY and CDR2 FYNNEI. The germline V and J ends were trimmed by 9 bases and 8 bases, with 17 bases remaining between them. CDR3 length: 13 residues.

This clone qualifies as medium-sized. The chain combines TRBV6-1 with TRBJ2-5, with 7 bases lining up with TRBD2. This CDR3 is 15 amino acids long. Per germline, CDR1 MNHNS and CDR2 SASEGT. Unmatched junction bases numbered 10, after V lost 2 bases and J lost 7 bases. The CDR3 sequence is CASSESAGQRGTQYF. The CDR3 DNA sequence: TGTGCCAGCAGTGAATCGGCAGGCCAGCGGGGGACCCAGTACTTC.

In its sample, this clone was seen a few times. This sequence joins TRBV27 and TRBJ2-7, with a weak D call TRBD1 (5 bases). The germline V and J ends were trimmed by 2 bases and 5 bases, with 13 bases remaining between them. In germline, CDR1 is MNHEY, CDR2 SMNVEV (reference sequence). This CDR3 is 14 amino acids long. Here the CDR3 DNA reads TGTGCCAGCAGTTTAAAGGGGAATCGGGACGAGCAGTACTTC. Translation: CASSLKGNRDEQYF.

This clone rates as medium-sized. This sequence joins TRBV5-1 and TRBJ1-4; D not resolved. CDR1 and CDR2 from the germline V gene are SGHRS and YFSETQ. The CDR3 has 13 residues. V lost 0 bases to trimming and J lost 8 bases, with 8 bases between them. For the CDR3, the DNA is TGCGCCAGCAGCTTGGTGGGAGGGGAAAAACTGTTTTTT. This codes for CASSLVGGEKLFF.

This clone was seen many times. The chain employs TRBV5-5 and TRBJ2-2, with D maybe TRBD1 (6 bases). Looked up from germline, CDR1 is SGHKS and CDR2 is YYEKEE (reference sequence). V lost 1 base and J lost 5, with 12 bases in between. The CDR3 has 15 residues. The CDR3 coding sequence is TGTGCCAGCAGCTTGAGGGGGAGTGGTACCGGGGAGCTGTTTTTT. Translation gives CASSLRGSGTGELFF.

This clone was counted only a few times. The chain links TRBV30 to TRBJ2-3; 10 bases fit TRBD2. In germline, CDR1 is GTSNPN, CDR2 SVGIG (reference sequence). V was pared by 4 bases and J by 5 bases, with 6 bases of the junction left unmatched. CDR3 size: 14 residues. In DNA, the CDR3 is TGTGCCTGGACGCCTCTAGCGGGAGTAGATACGCAGTATTTT. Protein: CAWTPLAGVDTQYF.

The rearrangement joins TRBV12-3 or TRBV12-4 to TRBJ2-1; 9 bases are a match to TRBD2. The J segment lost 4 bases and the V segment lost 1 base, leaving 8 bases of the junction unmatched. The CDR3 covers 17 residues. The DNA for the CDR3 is TGTGCCAGCAGTTTAGGTCCTAGCGGGACCCGTTACAATGAGCAGTTCTTC. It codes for CASSLGPSGTRYNEQFF.

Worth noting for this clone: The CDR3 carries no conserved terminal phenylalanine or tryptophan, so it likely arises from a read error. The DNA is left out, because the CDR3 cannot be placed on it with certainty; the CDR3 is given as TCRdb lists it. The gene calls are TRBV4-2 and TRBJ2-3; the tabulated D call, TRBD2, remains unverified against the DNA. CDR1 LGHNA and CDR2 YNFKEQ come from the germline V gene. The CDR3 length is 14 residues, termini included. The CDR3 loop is CARSQGEAGDTLYY.

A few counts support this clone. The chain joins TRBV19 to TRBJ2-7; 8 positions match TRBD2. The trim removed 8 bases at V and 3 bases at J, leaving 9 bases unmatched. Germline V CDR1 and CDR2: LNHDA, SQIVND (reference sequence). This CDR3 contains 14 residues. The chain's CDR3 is CASSPAGEDYEQYF. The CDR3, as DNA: TGTGCCAGTTCCCCAGCGGGAGAAGACTACGAGCAGTACTTC.

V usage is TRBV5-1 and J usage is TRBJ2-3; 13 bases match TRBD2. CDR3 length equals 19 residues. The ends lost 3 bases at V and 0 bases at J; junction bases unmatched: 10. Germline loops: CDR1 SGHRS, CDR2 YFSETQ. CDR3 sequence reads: CASSSGLAGNSASTDTQYF. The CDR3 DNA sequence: TGCGCCAGCAGCTCGGGACTAGCGGGGAACAGCGCTAGCACAGATACGCAGTATTTT.

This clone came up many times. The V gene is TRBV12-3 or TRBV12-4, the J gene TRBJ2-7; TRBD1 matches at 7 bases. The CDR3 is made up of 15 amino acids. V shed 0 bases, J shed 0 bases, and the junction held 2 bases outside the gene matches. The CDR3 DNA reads TGTGCCAGCAGTTTAGCGGGGACAGTCTCCTACGAGCAGTACTTC. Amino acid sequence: CASSLAGTVSYEQYF.

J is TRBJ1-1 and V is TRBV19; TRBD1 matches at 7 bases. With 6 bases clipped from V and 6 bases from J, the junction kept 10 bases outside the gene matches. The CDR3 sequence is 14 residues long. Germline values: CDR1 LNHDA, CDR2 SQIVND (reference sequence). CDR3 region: CASRPGQASAEAFF. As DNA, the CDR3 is TGTGCCAGTAGGCCCGGACAGGCGAGCGCTGAAGCTTTCTTT.

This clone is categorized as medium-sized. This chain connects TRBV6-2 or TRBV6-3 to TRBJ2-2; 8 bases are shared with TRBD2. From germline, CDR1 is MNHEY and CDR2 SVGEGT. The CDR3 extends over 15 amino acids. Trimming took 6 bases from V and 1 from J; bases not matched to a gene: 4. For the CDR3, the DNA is TGTGCCAGCAGCCTAAGCGGGGGGAACACCGGGGAGCTGTTTTTT. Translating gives CASSLSGGNTGELFF.